Listed here is a single T cell receptor beta chain. Its antigen remains unknown. Pooled in the analysis were second doses at about 4 or about 12 weeks. This record belongs to a study of T cell responses to AZD1222 COVID-19 vaccine. Whole-study findings and limits: Dominant at 160-218 and 743-854, vaccine-associated CD4 TCRs also spanned spike. Spike-specific TCR breadth and depth were elevated following two AZD1222 doses.

Produced via immunoSEQ multiplex PCR; TCRdb's table is partial and in-frame only. The sample has about 110,000 clones; around 90% are singletons. Germline V gives CDR1 SQVTM, CDR2 ANQGSEA. Trimming removed 5 bases from V and 3 bases from J; junction bases left unmatched: 10. CDR3 length equals 15 residues. This clonotype was obtained from an adult who received the AZD1222 COVID-19 vaccine. Sequenced material: peripheral blood, taken 28 days after the second AZD1222 dose. The V and J genes are TRBV29-1 and TRBJ2-1, with 7 bases that match TRBD2. DNA of the CDR3: TGCAGCGTTCTTGGTAGCCGGGAGGACTACAATGAGCAGTTCTTC. Residues: CSVLGSREDYNEQFF.